Here is one T cell receptor beta chain with its context. This clonotype was recorded a few times. Its target antigen remains unknown. No base quality information exists; no much larger clone differs at one position. The library was prepared using 5' RACE. The sequencer listed for this sample is Illumina HiSeq 2500. The second PCR ran for roughly 6 to 11 cycles and used a J-beta primer mix along with a sample-barcoded 5' primer. Each TCR beta cDNA molecule received a unique molecular identifier from a template-switch 5' adaptor carrying 12 random nucleotides. Each sample yielded at least 2.5 million CDR3-containing paired-end reads. First-strand cDNA synthesis was performed from all RNA using the Mint cDNA synthesis kit, with priming by a TRBC-specific oligonucleotide. After uracil-DNA glycosylase treatment, a first 18-cycle PCR used universal primers M1SS and BC2_uni_R on all cDNA. The study's own analysis went as follows. Normalization of each sample was performed by random selection of 1 million high-quality reads, each carrying a distinct molecular identifier. Instead of being binned into consensus sequences, reads with shared molecular identifiers were discarded. MiTCR, run with a Q25 quality threshold and the strictest error-elimination algorithm, handled CDR3 identification, clonotype clustering and error correction. A nonparametric unseen species model using Euler transformation provided a lower-bound estimate of total TCR beta diversity. Starting from the raw public reads, TCRdb applied fastp trimming at Q25, assembled clones with MiXCR and retained in-frame beta chains. Every CDR3 protein is listed once, alongside the most common genes and DNA of its rows. It is TCRdb's table, rather than the study itself, that gives the V and J calls and clone size. This sample is represented by around 710,000 distinct CDR3 sequences; 40% to 45% of them were singletons. The ten largest clones capture approximately 22% of the sample.

Donors were around 37 systemically healthy Caucasian individuals from Russia aged 6 to 90 years. About 9.6 milliliters of peripheral blood were collected from each donor into EDTA-treated Vacutainer tubes. Ficoll-Paque density-gradient centrifugation was used to isolate PBMCs, with at least 6.5 million per sample. Trizol reagent was used to extract total RNA from the PBMCs, yielding at least 6 micrograms per sample. Naive CD45RAhigh/CD27high T cell percentages were measured by flow cytometry on a PBMC aliquot from every donor. The record originates from a study of blood T cells in healthy people across ages (dated by TCRdb to about 2015). Some background on the complete study: In model experiments, template switching captured about one uniquely barcoded TCR beta cDNA molecule for every two T cells. Age-related changes in TCR beta repertoire diversity were measured in the study by deep sequencing normalized with unique cDNA molecular identifiers. Donors were grouped into four age groups: young (average roughly 16 years), middle-aged (over 35), aged (about 60) and long-lived (less than 85). To avoid experimental bias, donors of different ages were randomly spread across the sequencing lanes. For two donors (one aged 18 to 30 and one aged 80 or older), the study analyzed two additional independent replicas of 1 million unique cDNA reads from the same blood draw.

V loses 8 bases of germline sequence and J loses 4 bases, and the interval between the two ends is 5 bases. The CDR3 covers 10 residues, taking in both the cysteine and the phenylalanine. The entry retains the CDR3 DNA only, 30 bases that are in frame from base 1. The germline V gene (reference sequence) specifies SEHNR as CDR1 and FQNEAQ as CDR2. The investigation overall reported the following: Estimates of total diversity from one million sequenced T cells were regarded as lower bounds and underestimates. Conclusive comparison of naive and antigen-experienced compartments was prevented by the profiling of bulk unsorted PBMCs. There was a strong correlation between observed TCR beta diversity and the percentage of naive T cells measured by flow cytometry. Because the CMV infection status of the donors was unknown, age-related changes in expanded clonotypes may potentially have been confounded. As age increased, observed TCR beta diversity per million T cells dropped in a roughly linear way, and a significant reduction was already evident by age about 40. Compared with the aged group, the long-lived group had more naive CD4+ T cells, fewer expanded clones and increased TCR diversity, suggesting age selection.

The rearrangement joined TRBV7-9 to TRBJ2-5, with no reliable assignment of the D segment. The receptor comes from an older woman in good health. Sequenced material: blood. The CDR3 protein: CASGIETQYF. The sequenced DNA: TGTGCCAGCGGGATAGAGACCCAGTACTTC.